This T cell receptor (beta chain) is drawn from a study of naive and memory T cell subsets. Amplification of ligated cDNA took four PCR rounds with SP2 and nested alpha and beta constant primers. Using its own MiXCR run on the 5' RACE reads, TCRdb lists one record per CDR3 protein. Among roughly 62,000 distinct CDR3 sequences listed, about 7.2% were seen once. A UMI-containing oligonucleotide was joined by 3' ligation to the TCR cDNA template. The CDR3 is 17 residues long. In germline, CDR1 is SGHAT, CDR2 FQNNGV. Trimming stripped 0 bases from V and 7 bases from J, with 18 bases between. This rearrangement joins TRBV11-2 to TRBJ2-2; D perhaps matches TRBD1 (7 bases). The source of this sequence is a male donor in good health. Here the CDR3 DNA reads TGTGCCAGCAGCTTAGATGAGGGGGCCGACGGGAGCGGGGAGCTGTTTTTT. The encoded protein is CASSLDEGADGSGELFF. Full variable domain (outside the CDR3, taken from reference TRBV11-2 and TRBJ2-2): EAGVAQSPRYKIIEKRQSVAFWCNPISGHATLYWYQQILGQGPKLLIQFQNNGVVDDSQLPKDRFSAERLKGVDSTLKIQPAKLEDSAVYLCASSLDEGADGSGELFFGEGSRLTVL.